The source of this T cell receptor (beta chain) is a study of control samples from healthy donors and cancer patients. TCRdb keeps only in-frame clones here, not all; method: immunoSEQ multiplex PCR. The table has around 120,000 clones, around 87% seen once; the top ten hold more than 8%. Germline lookup yields CDR1 MNHEY and CDR2 SVGEGT. CDR3 length equals 13 residues. The V end was cut by 2 bases, the J end by 7 bases, with 9 bases between. The receptor was isolated from a man aged 40-49 years in good health. The sequenced sample consisted of blood. This chain connects TRBV6-2 or TRBV6-3 to TRBJ2-1; D may be TRBD1 (5 bases). In DNA form, the CDR3 reads TGTGCCAGCAGTTACGACCCAGGGAATGAGCAGTTCTTC. Translating it yields CASSYDPGNEQFF.